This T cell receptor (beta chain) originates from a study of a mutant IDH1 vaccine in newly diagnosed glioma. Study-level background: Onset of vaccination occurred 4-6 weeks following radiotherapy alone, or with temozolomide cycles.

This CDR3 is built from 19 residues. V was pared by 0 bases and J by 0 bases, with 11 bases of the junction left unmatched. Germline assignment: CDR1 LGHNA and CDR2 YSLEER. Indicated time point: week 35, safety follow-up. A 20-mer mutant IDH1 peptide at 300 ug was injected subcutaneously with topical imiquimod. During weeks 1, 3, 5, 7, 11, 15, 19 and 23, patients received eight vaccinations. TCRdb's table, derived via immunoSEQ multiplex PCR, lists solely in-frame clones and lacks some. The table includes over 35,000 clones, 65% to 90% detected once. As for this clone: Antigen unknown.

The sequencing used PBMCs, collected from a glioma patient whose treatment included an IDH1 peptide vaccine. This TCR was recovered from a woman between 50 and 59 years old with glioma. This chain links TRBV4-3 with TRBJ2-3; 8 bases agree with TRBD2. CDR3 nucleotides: TGCGCCAGCAGCCAAGAAGTCCCGGGCGGGGGGCTCAGCACAGATACGCAGTATTTT. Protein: CASSQEVPGGGLSTDTQYF.